Presented here are 15 T cell receptor beta chains from one specimen sequenced in a study of cytomegalovirus exposure and HLA in healthy donors (dated 2017 in TCRdb). Libraries were prepared through the immunoSEQ multiplex PCR assay. A mixture of 60 forward primers for TCR Vbeta segments and 13 reverse primers for TCR Jbeta segments was used in the multiplex PCR. The immuneACCESS repertoire file appears here via TCRdb, limited to in-frame rearrangements. These files lack a portion of the clones; in checked studies, under half of the deficit traces to unresolved V genes, and the cause of the others is not known. The sample has some 200,000 clones on record, around 64% of them singletons. The top ten hold about 3% of the sample. Sequences were obtained from PBMCs. All receptors come from a man aged 35 to 55 in good health and CMV-seropositive.

This chain links TRBV6-5 with TRBJ1-6; 10 bases are a match to TRBD1. Trimming removed 6 bases from V and 10 bases from J; junction bases left unmatched: 9. Germline-derived CDR1 and CDR2 are MNHEY and SVGAGI. CDR3 length: 15 amino acids. The CDR3 spells CASSYAGTGVSPLHF. In DNA form, the CDR3 reads TGTGCCAGCAGCTATGCTGGGACAGGGGTGTCACCCCTCCACTTT.

The chain recombines TRBV11-2 with TRBJ1-2; D gene ambiguous. The CDR3 is made up of 15 amino acids. CDR1 and CDR2 (germline): SGHAT, FQNNGV. Trimming stripped 5 bases from V and 3 bases from J, with 16 bases between. The DNA for the CDR3 is TGTGCCAGCAGCCCCGGAGGGCTCCTTGACTATGGCTACACCTTC. As protein: CASSPGGLLDYGYTF.

J is TRBJ1-5 and V is TRBV5-1, with 9 bases identical to TRBD1. The CDR3 is made up of 15 amino acids. V gave up 0 bases and J gave up 3 bases; unmatched junction bases: 1. The germline gives CDR1 SGHRS, CDR2 YFSETQ. CDR3 sequence (DNA): TGCGCCAGCAGCTTGGGGGACAGGGTCAATCAGCCCCAGCATTTT. Translated, it gives CASSLGDRVNQPQHF. Based on the CDR3 plus reference TRBV5-1 and TRBJ1-5, the full variable domain is KAGVTQTPRYLIKTRGQQVTLSCSPISGHRSVSWYQQTPGQGLQFLFEYFSETQRNKGNFPGRFSGRQFSNSRSEMNVSTLELGDSALYLCASSLGDRVNQPQHFGDGTRLSIL.

V and J are TRBV4-2 and TRBJ1-1; 7 bases are shared with TRBD1. V lost 4 bases to trimming and J lost 4 bases; unmatched junction nucleotides: 9. The germline V gene has CDR1 LGHNA and CDR2 YNFKEQ. The CDR3 runs to 15 residues. The chain's CDR3 is CASSRGQVDGTEAFF. The CDR3 nucleotides read TGTGCCAGCAGCCGCGGACAGGTCGATGGCACTGAAGCTTTCTTT.

The chain uses TRBV19 and TRBJ1-5, with D uncertain. V dropped 10 bases and J dropped 0 bases, with 10 bases sitting between them. The germline V gene encodes CDR1 LNHDA and CDR2 SQIVND (reference sequence). The CDR3 contains 13 residues. The CDR3 sequence: CAIGGSSNQPQHF. The CDR3 DNA sequence: TGTGCCATTGGAGGGAGTAGCAATCAGCCCCAGCATTTT.

On this clone itself: Other DNA sequences of this sample code for an identical CDR3. The chain employs TRBV9 and TRBJ2-5; TRBD2 aligns across 8 bases. V lost 2 bases, J lost 5 bases, and 5 bases stayed unmatched. Germline CDR1 is SGDLS and CDR2 is YYNGEE. There are 14 residues in the CDR3. As DNA, the CDR3 is TGTGCCAGCAGCGTCGGACTAGCCGGGGAGACCCAGTACTTC. This translates into CASSVGLAGETQYF. Drawing the rest from reference TRBV9 and TRBJ2-5, the complete variable domain is DSGVTQTPKHLITATGQRVTLRCSPRSGDLSVYWYQQSLDQGLQFLIQYYNGEERAKGNILERFSAQQFPDLHSELNLSSLELGDSALYFCASSVGLAGETQYFGPGTRLLVL.

This rearrangement joins TRBV5-4 to TRBJ1-2; TRBD1 matches 12 bases. CDR1 and CDR2 (germline): SGHNT, YYREEE (reference sequence). The junction had 7 bases not matched to a gene; V was cut back by 4 bases and J by 3 bases. This CDR3 spans 16 amino acids. CDR3 in DNA: TGTGCCAGCAGCCGCCGGGACAGGGGGCCTGACTATGGCTACACCTTC. As protein: CASSRRDRGPDYGYTF.

The CDR3 DNA follows: TGTGCCAGCAGCGAGATTAGGGGAATGCGCCGGAATTCACCCCTCCACTTT. Residues: CASSEIRGMRRNSPLHF. This chain joins TRBV5-6 and TRBJ1-6; a possible D gene is TRBD1 (5 bases). The CDR3 is made up of 17 amino acids. The V and J ends lost 4 bases and 7 bases respectively, with 21 bases between them. Germline-derived CDR1 and CDR2 are SGHDT and YYEEEE.

The chain uses TRBV19 and TRBJ1-3; a possible D gene is TRBD1 (6 bases). Trimming took 6 bases from V and 1 from J, leaving 10 bases between them. The CDR3 is 14 amino acids. Germline values: CDR1 LNHDA, CDR2 SQIVND (reference sequence). CDR3 protein: CASRPGTSGNTIYF. The CDR3 DNA follows: TGTGCCAGTAGACCAGGGACATCTGGAAACACCATATATTTT.

The J gene is TRBJ2-7, the V gene TRBV2; D possibly corresponds to TRBD2 (6 bases). The CDR3 sequence is 14 residues long. Germline-derived CDR1 and CDR2 are SNHLY and FYNNEI. V dropped 6 bases and J dropped 6 bases, with 18 bases sitting between them. Written as DNA, the CDR3 is TGTGCCAGCAGCGCGGGGTACGGGGGATCCGAGCAGTACTTC. It encodes CASSAGYGGSEQYF.

The J gene is TRBJ1-4, the V gene TRBV7-7; D is perhaps TRBD1 (6 bases). Germline lookup yields CDR1 SSHAT and CDR2 FNYEAQ (reference sequence). The germline V and J ends were trimmed by 5 bases and 3 bases, with 13 bases remaining between them. The CDR3 sequence is 15 residues long. CDR3 nucleotides: TGTGCCAGCAGCCGGGGCCGGACAGCTAATGAAAAACTGTTTTTT. It yields the protein CASSRGRTANEKLFF.

This rearrangement joins TRBV27 to TRBJ1-4; D not certain. From germline, CDR1 is MNHEY and CDR2 SMNVEV (reference sequence). The CDR3 extends over 13 amino acids. Trimming removed 4 bases at V and 10 bases at J, with 13 bases between. DNA for the CDR3: TGTGCCAGCAGTTCGCCGCGGGCGGGAAAACTGTTTTTT. This translates into CASSSPRAGKLFF. Full variable domain (rest looked up from reference TRBV27 and TRBJ1-4): EAQVTQNPRYLITVTGKKLTVTCSQNMNHEYMSWYRQDPGLGLRQIYYSMNVEVTDKGDVPEGYKVSRKEKRNFPLILESPSPNQTSLYFCASSSPRAGKLFFGSGTQLSVL.

This clone was found a few times. The chain uses TRBV6-4 and TRBJ1-1, with D perhaps matching TRBD1 (5 bases). Germline assignment: CDR1 MRHNA and CDR2 SNTAGT. Trimming took off 4 bases at V and 6 bases at J, with 15 bases between the two ends. This CDR3 spans 14 amino acids. CDR3 protein: CASSVDSQRSEAFF. The CDR3 nucleotides are TGTGCCAGCAGTGTAGACAGCCAAAGATCTGAAGCTTTCTTT.

The chain employs TRBV5-1 and TRBJ2-1, with 7 nucleotides matching TRBD2. V lost 0 bases, J lost 5 bases, and 5 bases stayed unmatched. The CDR3 extends over 15 amino acids. Germline assignment: CDR1 SGHRS and CDR2 YFSETQ. The CDR3 reads CASSLGPSGNNEQFF. CDR3 sequence (DNA): TGCGCCAGCAGCTTGGGGCCTAGCGGAAACAATGAGCAGTTCTTC.

In DNA form, the CDR3 reads TGTGCCATCAGTGATTCTCGGACTAGCGGGGGGTTTGAGCAGTTCTTC. Its translation: CAISDSRTSGGFEQFF. The gene calls are TRBV10-3 and TRBJ2-1; TRBD2 matches at 14 bases. The germline V gene has CDR1 ENHRY and CDR2 SYGVKD. The CDR3 covers 16 residues. After removal of 3 bases from V and 9 bases from J, the junction contained 7 bases not matched to a gene.